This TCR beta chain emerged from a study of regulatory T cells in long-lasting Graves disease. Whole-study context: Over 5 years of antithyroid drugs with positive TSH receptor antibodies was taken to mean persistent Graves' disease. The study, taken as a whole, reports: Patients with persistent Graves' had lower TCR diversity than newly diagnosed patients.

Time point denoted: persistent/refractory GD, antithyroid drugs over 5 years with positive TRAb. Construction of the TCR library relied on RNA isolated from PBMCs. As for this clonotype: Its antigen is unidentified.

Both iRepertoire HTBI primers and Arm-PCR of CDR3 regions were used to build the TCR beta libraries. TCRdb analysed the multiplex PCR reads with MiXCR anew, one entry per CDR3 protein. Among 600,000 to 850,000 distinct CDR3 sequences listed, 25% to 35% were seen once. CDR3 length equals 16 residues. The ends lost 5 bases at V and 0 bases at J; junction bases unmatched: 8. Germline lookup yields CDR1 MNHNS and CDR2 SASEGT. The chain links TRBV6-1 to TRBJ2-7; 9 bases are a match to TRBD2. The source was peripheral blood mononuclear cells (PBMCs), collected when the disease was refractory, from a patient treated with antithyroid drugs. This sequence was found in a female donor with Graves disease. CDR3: CASSTSLAGRSYEQYF. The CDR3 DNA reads TGTGCCAGCAGTACCTCACTAGCGGGCCGCTCCTACGAGCAGTACTTC.